The T cell receptor beta chain described here comes from a study of CD8+ T cells in alopecia areata. Study-level results: Scalp data also include sequences from resident alphabeta T cells of normal skin.

Extracted from the samples, RNA was reverse transcribed into cDNA to serve as the sequencing template. Sequencing used immunoSEQ multiplex PCR; TCRdb keeps in-frame clones, though not all of them. The sample lists more than 90,000 clones, 61% occurring once. Concerning this clone itself: The antigen is not known.

Noted treatment: oral pan-JAK inhibitor, 5-10 mg twice daily. The sequenced sample was CD8+ T cells sorted from blood, obtained at week 4, from a patient treated with tofacitinib. The sequence was obtained from a human donor with alopecia areata.

The CDR3 DNA is TGTGCCAGCAGGTCGGGGCAGGGACATGCCGGGGAGCTGTTTTTT. It translates to CASRSGQGHAGELFF. J is TRBJ2-2 and V is TRBV2, with D possibly being TRBD1 (6 bases). Germline V lookup: CDR1 SNHLY, CDR2 FYNNEI. This CDR3 region has 15 residues. V dropped 6 bases and J dropped 6 bases, with 17 bases sitting between them.